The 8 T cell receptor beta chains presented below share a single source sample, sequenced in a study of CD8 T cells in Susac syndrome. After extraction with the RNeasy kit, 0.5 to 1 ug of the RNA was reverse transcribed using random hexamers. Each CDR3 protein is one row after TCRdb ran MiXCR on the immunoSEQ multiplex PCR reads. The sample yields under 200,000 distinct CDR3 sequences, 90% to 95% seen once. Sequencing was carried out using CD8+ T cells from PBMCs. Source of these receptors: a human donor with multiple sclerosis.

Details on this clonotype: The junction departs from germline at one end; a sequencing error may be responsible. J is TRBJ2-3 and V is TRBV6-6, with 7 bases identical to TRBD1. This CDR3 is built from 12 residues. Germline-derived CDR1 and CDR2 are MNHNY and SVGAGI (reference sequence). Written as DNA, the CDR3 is TGTGCCAGCAACATCGGACAGGATAAGCAGTATTTT. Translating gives CASNIGQDKQYF.

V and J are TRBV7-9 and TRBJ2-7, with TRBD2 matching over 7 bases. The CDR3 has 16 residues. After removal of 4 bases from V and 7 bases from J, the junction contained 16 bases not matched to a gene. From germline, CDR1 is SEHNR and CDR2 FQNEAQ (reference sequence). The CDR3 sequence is CASSSPHAGTTYEQYF. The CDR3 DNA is TGTGCCAGCAGCTCCCCTCATGCCGGGACTACATATGAGCAGTACTTC.

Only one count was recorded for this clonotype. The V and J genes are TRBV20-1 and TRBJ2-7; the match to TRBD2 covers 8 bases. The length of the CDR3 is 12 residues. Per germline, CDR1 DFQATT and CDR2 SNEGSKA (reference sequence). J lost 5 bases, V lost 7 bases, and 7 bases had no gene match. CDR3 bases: TGCAGTGGAGGCGGGGGGAGAAACGAGCAGTACTTC. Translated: CSGGGGRNEQYF.

The CDR3 spells CASSYGRQGFSGANVLTF. The CDR3 nucleotides read TGTGCCAGCAGTTATGGTCGACAGGGATTCTCTGGGGCCAACGTCCTGACTTTC. V gene TRBV12-3 or TRBV12-4 combines with J gene TRBJ2-6, with 7 positions matching TRBD1. V lost 4 bases, J lost 0 bases, and 9 bases stayed unmatched. CDR3 length equals 18 residues.

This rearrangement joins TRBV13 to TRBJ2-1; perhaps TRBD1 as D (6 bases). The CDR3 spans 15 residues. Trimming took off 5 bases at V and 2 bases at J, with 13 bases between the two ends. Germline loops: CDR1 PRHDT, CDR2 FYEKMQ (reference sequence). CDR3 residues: CASSTGQTTYNEQFF. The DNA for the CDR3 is TGTGCCAGCAGCACAGGACAGACCACCTACAATGAGCAGTTCTTC.

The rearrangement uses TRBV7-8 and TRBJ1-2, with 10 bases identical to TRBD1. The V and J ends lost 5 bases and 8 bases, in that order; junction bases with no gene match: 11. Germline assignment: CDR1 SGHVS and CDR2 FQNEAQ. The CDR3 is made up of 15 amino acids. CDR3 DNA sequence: TGTGCCAGCAGCCCCGGACAGGGGGTACTCGCAGGCTACACCTTC. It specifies CASSPGQGVLAGYTF.

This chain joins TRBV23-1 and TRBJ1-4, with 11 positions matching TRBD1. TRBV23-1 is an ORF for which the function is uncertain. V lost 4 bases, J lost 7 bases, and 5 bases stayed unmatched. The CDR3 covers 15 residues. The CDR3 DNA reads TGCGCCAGCAGTCGTACCGGGACAGGGGGTGAAAAACTGTTTTTT. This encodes CASSRTGTGGEKLFF.

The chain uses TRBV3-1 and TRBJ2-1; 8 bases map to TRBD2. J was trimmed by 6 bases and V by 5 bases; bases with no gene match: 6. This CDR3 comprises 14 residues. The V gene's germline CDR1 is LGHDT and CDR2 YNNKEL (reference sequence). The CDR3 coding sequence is TGTGCCAGCAGCGCTTATGGGACTAGCAATGAGCAGTTCTTC. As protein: CASSAYGTSNEQFF.